These 28 T cell receptor beta chains share one sample of origin, sequenced in a study of blood T cell repertoires in COVID-19. Generated by immunoSEQ multiplex PCR, the TCRdb table keeps only in-frame clones and is missing some. The sample includes about 150,000 clones, about 81% of them seen just once. The sample consisted of PBMCs or T cells enriched from blood (not recorded which). Receptor source: a man over 45 who had recovered from COVID-19.

The chain employs TRBV5-1 and TRBJ2-3, with D unresolved. The germline V and J ends were trimmed by 4 bases and 4 bases, with 13 bases remaining between them. The germline V gene has CDR1 SGHRS and CDR2 YFSETQ. The CDR3 runs 14 residues. As DNA, the CDR3 is TGCGCCAGCAGCCTAACACCCGGGTCAGATACGCAGTATTTT. This codes for CASSLTPGSDTQYF.

The gene calls are TRBV9 and TRBJ2-1, with TRBD2 as a possible D gene (6 bases). Between the trimmed V and J ends, which lost 2 bases and 0 bases, there was a span of 12 bases. This CDR3 spans 16 amino acids. Per the germline V gene, CDR1 is SGDLS and CDR2 is YYNGEE. The CDR3 is CASSVSSGSSYNEQFF. CDR3 in DNA: TGTGCCAGCAGCGTCTCTTCCGGGAGCTCCTACAATGAGCAGTTCTTC.

V usage is TRBV29-1 and J usage is TRBJ1-2, with 7 nucleotides matching TRBD1. V lost 6 bases, J lost 3 bases, and 4 bases stayed unmatched. This CDR3 has 12 residues. Germline V gives CDR1 SQVTM, CDR2 ANQGSEA. The CDR3 region has the DNA TGCAGCGTGGCCCAGGGGGACTATGGCTACACCTTC. Residues: CSVAQGDYGYTF.

This clone has a count of ten or more. V is TRBV19 and J is TRBJ2-1; D not resolved. V was clipped by 5 bases and J by 4 bases, with 12 bases between them. This CDR3 region has 14 residues. CDR1 is LNHDA and CDR2 is SQIVND in the germline V gene (reference sequence). The DNA of the CDR3 is TGTGCCAGTAGTTCGGCTAGTGAGTACAATGAGCAGTTCTTC. This encodes CASSSASEYNEQFF. Looking up the rest from reference TRBV19 and TRBJ2-1 gives the full variable domain: DGGITQSPKYLFRKEGQNVTLSCEQNLNHDAMYWYRQDPGQGLRLIYYSQIVNDFQKGDIAEGYSVSREKKESFPLTVTSAQKNPTAFYLCASSSASEYNEQFFGPGTRLTVL.

This clone was seen once. This chain joins TRBV5-1 and TRBJ2-2; no reliable D call. V lost 0 bases to trimming and J lost 6 bases, with 9 bases between them. Germline-derived CDR1 and CDR2 are SGHRS and YFSETQ. The CDR3 is 14 residues long. CDR3 protein: CASSLAQDSGELFF. The CDR3, as DNA: TGCGCCAGCAGCTTGGCCCAGGATTCCGGGGAGCTGTTTTTT.

In regard to this clone: A much larger clone lies a single base off, so this may be a read error. The chain carries TRBV4-2 and TRBJ2-5; 9 bases line up with TRBD2. Germline V gene lookup returns CDR1 LGHNA and CDR2 YNFKEQ. V dropped 1 base and J dropped 2; count of bases not matched to a gene: 5. The CDR3 totals 16 residues. In DNA, the CDR3 is TGTGCCAGCAGCCAAGCGGGGGCGGGGGGGCAAGAGACCCAGTACTTC. Its protein product is CASSQAGAGGQETQYF.

The genes are TRBV5-6 and TRBJ1-3, with D maybe TRBD1 (5 bases). Looked up from germline, CDR1 is SGHDT and CDR2 is YYEEEE. V dropped 4 bases and J dropped 2 bases, with 16 bases sitting between them. This CDR3 is built from 16 residues. The CDR3 loop reads CASSGQTQGTGNTIYF. For the CDR3, the DNA is TGTGCCAGCAGCGGACAAACCCAGGGAACTGGAAACACCATATATTTT.

The chain combines TRBV3-1 (or the pseudogene TRBV3-2) with TRBJ1-2, with D possibly being TRBD1 (6 bases). The CDR3 is 14 amino acids. CDR1 and CDR2 from the germline V gene are LGHDT and YNNKEL (reference sequence). With 1 base removed from V and 0 bases from J, the gap between germline ends came to 6 bases. The CDR3 sequence: CASSQGTANYGYTF. CDR3 DNA sequence: TGTGCCAGCAGCCAAGGGACAGCTAACTATGGCTACACCTTC.

This rearrangement joins TRBV3-1 (or the pseudogene TRBV3-2) to TRBJ1-2, with unresolved D. This CDR3 contains 13 residues. The germline V gene encodes CDR1 LGHDT and CDR2 YNNKEL (reference sequence). Trimming stripped 4 bases from V and 1 base from J, with 7 bases between. Here the CDR3 reads CASSPRSNYGYTF. The CDR3, as DNA: TGTGCCAGCAGCCCGCGGAGTAACTATGGCTACACCTTC.

The CDR3 nucleotides are TGTGCCAGCAGTCCTTGGGCTAATCAGCCCCAGCATTTT. This encodes CASSPWANQPQHF. The chain joins TRBV12-3 or TRBV12-4 to TRBJ1-5; D is uncertain. V lost 5 bases to trimming and J lost 4 bases, with 9 bases between them. The CDR3 has 13 amino acids.

This sequence joins TRBV5-4 and TRBJ2-5; no clear D gene. Trimming left V 0 bases short and J 3 bases short, with 12 bases between. Germline V gene lookup returns CDR1 SGHNT and CDR2 YYREEE (reference sequence). CDR3 length: 15 residues. CDR3 sequence: CASSLGADKKETQYF. CDR3 sequence (DNA): TGTGCCAGCAGCTTGGGGGCAGACAAAAAAGAGACCCAGTACTTC.

The chain is built from TRBV3-1 (or the pseudogene TRBV3-2) and TRBJ2-1; 7 nucleotides align to TRBD2. CDR3 size: 15 residues. Germline V lookup: CDR1 LGHDT, CDR2 YNNKEL (reference sequence). Unmatched junction bases numbered 4, after V lost 3 bases and J lost 2 bases. CDR3 DNA: TGTGCCAGCAGCCAGGCTGGACTAGCCTACAATGAGCAGTTCTTC. It specifies CASSQAGLAYNEQFF.

CDR3 DNA: TGCAGCGTTGAGGGAGAGAGCAGGGGAGATGGAGATACGCAGTATTTT. This gives the protein CSVEGESRGDGDTQYF. The chain employs TRBV29-1 and TRBJ2-3, with a tentative D call TRBD1 (6 bases). The V end was cut by 3 bases, the J end by 5 bases, with 21 bases between. CDR1 and CDR2 (germline): SQVTM, ANQGSEA. CDR3 size: 16 residues.

V gene TRBV6-6 combines with J gene TRBJ2-1, with 7 bases that match TRBD2. The germline CDR1 and CDR2 sequences are MNHNY and SVGAGI (reference sequence). Trimming at V came to 6 bases and at J to 0 bases, leaving 11 bases not matched to a gene. This CDR3 region has 17 residues. CDR3 in amino acids: CASSRPGRGNSYNEQFF. The CDR3 DNA reads as TGTGCCAGCAGCCGACCTGGGCGGGGGAACTCCTACAATGAGCAGTTCTTC.

The V call is TRBV4-1, the J call TRBJ1-4, with D maybe TRBD1 (5 bases). This CDR3 contains 16 residues. V lost 4 bases and J lost 5, with 17 bases in between. In germline, CDR1 is MGHRA, CDR2 YSYEKL. The CDR3: CASSLESGRVNEKLFF. The CDR3 region has the DNA TGCGCCAGCAGCCTAGAGTCCGGCAGGGTAAATGAAAAACTGTTTTTT.

The chain employs TRBV12-3 or TRBV12-4 and TRBJ1-3; D unresolved. This CDR3 is 13 amino acids long. V lost 7 bases, J lost 0 bases, and 7 bases lay in between. CDR3 DNA: TGTGCCAGCATCCGGGACTCTGGAAACACCATATATTTT. It is translated as CASIRDSGNTIYF.

The genes are TRBV12-5 and TRBJ1-1; 8 bases line up with TRBD1. Germline V gene lookup returns CDR1 LGHNT and CDR2 FRNRAP. The V and J ends lost 2 bases and 10 bases, in that order; junction bases with no gene match: 9. The CDR3 has 14 residues. CDR3 protein: CASGLRTGLEGAFF. DNA for the CDR3: TGTGCTAGTGGTTTGAGGACAGGGCTAGAAGGAGCTTTCTTT.

The rearrangement joins TRBV5-1 to TRBJ2-7, with D possibly TRBD1 on 5 matching bases. The germline V gene encodes CDR1 SGHRS and CDR2 YFSETQ. CDR3 length: 14 amino acids. V was cut by 3 bases and J by 0 bases, with 10 bases left in between. CDR3 sequence reads: CASSYDSASYEQYF. The CDR3 region has the DNA TGCGCCAGCAGCTATGACAGTGCCTCCTACGAGCAGTACTTC.

The J gene is TRBJ2-2, the V gene TRBV10-3; TRBD1 aligns across 8 bases. Per the germline V gene, CDR1 is ENHRY and CDR2 is SYGVKD. V gave up 4 bases and J gave up 3 bases; unmatched junction bases: 4. The CDR3 extends over 15 amino acids. In DNA, the CDR3 is TGTGCCATCAGTGGGTTGACAGGGGACACCGGGGAGCTGTTTTTT. Its protein is CAISGLTGDTGELFF.

The rearrangement links TRBV14 to TRBJ1-1; no definite D call. Trimming pared 0 bases from V and 0 bases from J, leaving 8 bases between. The CDR3 contains 15 residues. Germline V gene data show CDR1 as SGHDN and CDR2 as FVKESK. The CDR3 sequence: CASSQERILNTEAFF. As DNA, the CDR3 is TGTGCCAGCAGCCAAGAGCGGATTCTGAACACTGAAGCTTTCTTT.

The chain joins TRBV4-2 to TRBJ2-7; TRBD2 matches at 11 bases. This CDR3 contains 21 residues. V lost 1 base to trimming and J lost 4 bases; unmatched junction nucleotides: 21. The V gene's germline CDR1 is LGHNA and CDR2 YNFKEQ. The chain's CDR3 is CASSQVARRVLAGAGLYEQYF. The CDR3, as DNA: TGTGCCAGCAGCCAAGTCGCCCGAAGGGTACTAGCGGGGGCCGGACTATACGAGCAGTACTTC.

V is TRBV29-1 and J is TRBJ2-1; D gene uncertain. V was clipped by 7 bases and J by 1 base, with 14 bases between them. The CDR3 loop spans 14 amino acids. CDR1 and CDR2 (germline): SQVTM, ANQGSEA. The CDR3 reads CSAATRASYNEQFF. In DNA, the CDR3 is TGCAGCGCTGCGACTCGTGCTTCCTACAATGAGCAGTTCTTC.

The V and J genes are TRBV9 and TRBJ2-2; D is possibly TRBD1 (6 bases). This CDR3 is 17 amino acids long. Germline assignment: CDR1 SGDLS and CDR2 YYNGEE. V lost 3 bases to trimming and J lost 2 bases, with 17 bases between them. The CDR3 bases are TGTGCCAGCAGCGCGTACATCAGGGGCCGTAACACCGGGGAGCTGTTTTTT. Amino acid sequence: CASSAYIRGRNTGELFF.

The chain joins TRBV27 to TRBJ2-3, with D perhaps matching TRBD2 (6 bases). This CDR3 spans 15 amino acids. CDR1 and CDR2 from the germline V gene are MNHEY and SMNVEV (reference sequence). Trimming took off 4 bases at V and 2 bases at J, with 13 bases between the two ends. The CDR3 DNA is TGTGCCAGCAGTTACAGACTAGGCCCCACAGATACGCAGTATTTT. Its protein is CASSYRLGPTDTQYF.

This sequence joins TRBV9 and TRBJ1-5, with D unresolved. From germline, CDR1 is SGDLS and CDR2 YYNGEE. The V gene lost 0 bases and the J gene lost 7 bases, with 14 bases spanning the gap. This CDR3 has 15 residues. The CDR3 protein is CASSVAPGKGQPQHF. The CDR3 coding sequence is TGTGCCAGCAGCGTAGCCCCCGGGAAGGGACAGCCCCAGCATTTT. Using reference TRBV9 and TRBJ1-5 for the parts outside the CDR3, the full variable domain is DSGVTQTPKHLITATGQRVTLRCSPRSGDLSVYWYQQSLDQGLQFLIQYYNGEERAKGNILERFSAQQFPDLHSELNLSSLELGDSALYFCASSVAPGKGQPQHFGDGTRLSIL.

J is TRBJ2-2 and V is TRBV11-3, with TRBD2 identical over 7 bases. CDR3 length: 16 amino acids. V lost 4 bases and J lost 6; bases outside the gene matches: 11. Germline-derived CDR1 and CDR2 are SGHNT and YENEEA. The CDR3 is CASSSVSGVVPGELFF. For the CDR3, the DNA is TGTGCCAGCAGCTCCGTCAGCGGGGTCGTACCCGGGGAGCTGTTTTTT.

The gene calls are TRBV7-2 and TRBJ2-3; no clear D gene. Trimming removed 5 bases from V and 2 bases from J, with 8 bases in between. Per germline, CDR1 SGHTA and CDR2 FQGNSA. CDR3 length: 13 residues. The CDR3 sequence: CASSPRYTDTQYF. Written as DNA, the CDR3 is TGTGCCAGCAGCCCCAGATACACAGATACGCAGTATTTT.

The V and J genes are TRBV5-4 and TRBJ1-5; the D gene is possibly TRBD1 (6 bases). CDR3 size: 14 residues. The germline V gene has CDR1 SGHNT and CDR2 YYREEE (reference sequence). V lost 1 base to trimming and J lost 8 bases, with 13 bases between them. In DNA, the CDR3 is TGTGCCAGCAGCTTGAGGGGGGGCGGGGAGCCCCAGCATTTT. Its translation is CASSLRGGGEPQHF.